A single T cell receptor beta chain is shown here with its context. Antigen: not known. The CDR3 contains 16 residues. Germline V gene data show CDR1 as MNHEY and CDR2 as SVGEGT. Trimming cost V 6 bases and J 5 bases; bases outside gene matches: 15. This specimen belongs to a study of T cell responses to AZD1222 COVID-19 vaccine. Regarding the study as a whole: There were mostly white British donors and more females than males, and clonal diversity was possibly underestimated. Seropositive at baseline were only a handful of AZD1222 recipients.

Profiled with immunoSEQ multiplex PCR; TCRdb holds only in-frame clones, not every one. The sample includes almost 35,000 clones, roughly 89% of them seen just once. The sample in question was peripheral blood, obtained on day 0 of AZD1222 vaccination. This receptor was identified in an adult in good health. J is TRBJ2-7 and V is TRBV6-2 or TRBV6-3, with TRBD2 matching 8 bases. CDR3 sequence (DNA): TGTGCCAGCAGCCCGGATACTAGCGGTAGGTTCCACGAGCAGTACTTC. This encodes CASSPDTSGRFHEQYF.